A selection of T cell receptor beta chains follows, all from one sample in a study of cytomegalovirus exposure and HLA in healthy donors. The method was immunoSEQ multiplex PCR; TCRdb's version includes in-frame clones alone and lacks a portion of them. The repertoire holds 130,000 or so clones, with about 73% as singletons. The sequencing sample was made of PBMCs. The origin of the receptors is a woman between 40 and 50 years old in good health and CMV-seropositive. Both conserved end residues are part of each CDR3. D genes are given only for firm matches. The size field is filled for only some rows; it gives once, few, many or a size class.

D gene,J gene,clone size,V gene,CDR3 protein,CDR3 DNA
-,TRBJ1-2,once,TRBV18,CASSPSRGDYGYTF,TGTGCCAGCTCACCATCGCGGGGTGACTATGGCTACACCTTC
TRBD2,TRBJ2-7,-,TRBV19,CASSIVAGGKAYEQYF,TGTGCCAGTAGTATTGTAGCGGGGGGGAAGGCCTACGAGCAGTACTTC
TRBD1,TRBJ2-2,-,TRBV18,CASSPVGQGELFF,TGTGCCAGCTCACCAGTGGGACAGGGGGAGCTGTTTTTT
TRBD1,TRBJ2-2,-,TRBV5-6,CASSTGTGKTGELFF,TGTGCCAGCAGCACCGGGACAGGGAAAACCGGGGAGCTGTTTTTT
TRBD1,TRBJ2-7,-,TRBV6-5,CASRGRQGSYEQYF,TGTGCCAGCAGGGGAAGACAGGGCTCCTACGAGCAGTACTTC
TRBD1,TRBJ1-6,-,TRBV6-1,CASSESGTAYSPLHF,TGTGCCAGCAGTGAATCTGGGACAGCCTATTCACCCCTCCACTTT
-,TRBJ2-6,medium-sized,TRBV4-2,CASSQDSGGYSGANVLTF,TGTGCCAGCAGCCAAGACTCAGGAGGCTACTCTGGGGCCAACGTCCTGACTTTC
TRBD1,TRBJ1-5,once,TRBV5-6,CASSVRTGDGNQPQHF,TGTGCCAGCAGCGTACGGACAGGGGACGGCAATCAGCCCCAGCATTTT
TRBD1,TRBJ1-2,once,TRBV7-2,CASSMPQRDSYGYTF,TGTGCCAGCAGCATGCCACAAAGGGACAGCTATGGCTACACCTTC
TRBD2,TRBJ2-3,-,TRBV13,CASSLGLAGEGTYTQYF,TGTGCCAGCAGCTTGGGACTAGCGGGGGAAGGCACATATACGCAGTATTTT
-,TRBJ2-7,-,TRBV29-1,CSAKGETHYEQYF,TGCAGCGCGAAGGGAGAAACCCATTACGAGCAGTACTTC
-,TRBJ2-1,-,TRBV7-9,CASSLGASLNNEQFF,TGTGCCAGCAGCTTAGGGGCTAGCTTGAACAATGAGCAGTTCTTC
TRBD2,TRBJ2-3,-,TRBV7-9,CASSLLTSGGLDTQYF,TGTGCCAGCAGCTTATTGACTAGCGGGGGCTTAGATACGCAGTATTTT
-,TRBJ2-7,once,TRBV28,CASSLLQREQYF,TGTGCCAGCAGCCTACTCCAGCGCGAGCAGTACTTC
TRBD1,TRBJ1-5,few,TRBV7-9,CASSFSQGTGSNQPQHF,TGTGCCAGCAGCTTCTCTCAAGGGACAGGTAGCAATCAGCCCCAGCATTTT
TRBD2,TRBJ2-3,-,TRBV29-1,CSVGGTSDTDTQYF,TGCAGCGTTGGGGGGACTAGCGACACAGATACGCAGTATTTT
-,TRBJ2-7,-,TRBV30,CAWTLGRLLHYEQYF,TGTGCCTGGACCCTAGGCCGCCTTTTGCACTACGAGCAGTACTTC
-,TRBJ2-5,-,TRBV27,CASSRKPGHQETQYF,TGTGCCAGCAGCCGCAAACCGGGACATCAAGAGACCCAGTACTTC
-,TRBJ1-2,-,TRBV15,CATSRGAGSVEDGYTF,TGTGCCACCAGCAGAGGGGCAGGGTCCGTGGAAGACGGCTACACCTTC
-,TRBJ2-1,-,TRBV4-2,CASSQDTSSYNEQFF,TGTGCCAGCAGCCAAGATACCAGCTCCTACAATGAGCAGTTCTTC
-,TRBJ1-1,few,TRBV7-9,CASSLGGPNTEAFF,TGTGCCAGCAGCTTAGGCGGGCCAAACACTGAAGCTTTCTTT
-,TRBJ1-1,-,TRBV18,CASSPQTRNTEAFF,TGTGCCAGCTCACCGCAGACACGAAACACTGAAGCTTTCTTT
-,TRBJ1-6,-,TRBV5-1,CASSVGTKDNSPLHF,TGCGCCAGCAGCGTCGGGACTAAAGATAATTCACCCCTCCACTTT
-,TRBJ2-7,-,TRBV27,CASSFLQGGTYEQYF,TGTGCCAGCAGTTTCCTGCAGGGTGGAACCTACGAGCAGTACTTC
TRBD1,TRBJ1-6,-,TRBV6-1,CASSGRQGWNSPLHF,TGTGCCAGCAGTGGACGACAGGGATGGAATTCACCCCTCCACTTT
TRBD1,TRBJ2-7,-,TRBV9,CASSVAGTGGYEQYF,TGTGCCAGCAGCGTCGCCGGGACAGGGGGCTACGAGCAGTACTTC
TRBD1,TRBJ1-4,-,TRBV7-2,CASSARTGGGEKLFF,TGTGCCAGCAGCGCTCGGACAGGGGGAGGTGAAAAACTGTTTTTT
TRBD1,TRBJ1-1,-,TRBV5-4,CASSLGNRGERTEAFF,TGTGCCAGCAGCTTGGGGAACAGGGGGGAGAGAACTGAAGCTTTCTTT
-,TRBJ2-7,many,TRBV19,CASKEASFPAYEQYF,TGTGCCAGCAAGGAAGCTAGCTTTCCAGCCTACGAGCAGTACTTC
-,TRBJ1-1,-,TRBV30,CAWMVVRGGTEAFF,TGTGCCTGGATGGTTGTGAGAGGGGGCACTGAAGCTTTCTTT
TRBD2,TRBJ2-5,few,TRBV7-2,CASSFRRTSAAIGETQYF,TGTGCCAGCAGCTTCCGGAGGACTAGCGCCGCCATCGGGGAGACCCAGTACTTC
TRBD2,TRBJ2-3,-,TRBV29-1,CSVVGLAGGGDTQYF,TGCAGCGTTGTGGGCCTAGCGGGAGGCGGGGATACGCAGTATTTT
-,TRBJ2-1,-,TRBV5-4,CASSPPTSDEQFF,TGTGCCAGCAGCCCTCCGACTTCGGATGAGCAGTTCTTC
-,TRBJ1-6,-,TRBV7-9,CASSLASGGFNSPLHF,TGTGCCAGCAGCTTAGCGTCGGGAGGGTTTAATTCACCCCTCCACTTT
-,TRBJ2-1,few,TRBV30,CAWSGAVRGIYNEQFF,TGTGCCTGGAGTGGGGCCGTGAGGGGGATCTACAATGAGCAGTTCTTC
TRBD1,TRBJ1-6,few,TRBV30,CAWIPQQGAASPLHF,TGTGCCTGGATTCCTCAACAGGGGGCAGCGTCACCCCTCCACTTT
TRBD1,TRBJ2-1,-,TRBV29-1,CSVGSGTGNNEQFF,TGCAGCGTTGGGTCCGGGACAGGGAACAATGAGCAGTTCTTC
TRBD1,TRBJ2-6,-,TRBV19,CASGTGGVGANVLTF,TGTGCCAGCGGGACAGGGGGCGTGGGGGCCAACGTCCTGACTTTC
-,TRBJ1-1,-,TRBV28,CASIEGGDTEAFF,TGTGCCAGCATTGAGGGAGGGGACACTGAAGCTTTCTTT
-,TRBJ1-1,-,TRBV7-6,CASSTGQTGNTEAFF,TGTGCCAGCAGCACCGGACAGACGGGGAATACTGAAGCTTTCTTT
TRBD1,TRBJ1-1,-,TRBV28,CATDRERKTEAFF,TGTGCCACAGACAGGGAGAGGAAAACTGAAGCTTTCTTT
-,TRBJ1-1,few,TRBV6-5,CASSYPPPEAFF,TGTGCCAGCAGTTACCCTCCTCCTGAAGCTTTCTTT
-,TRBJ2-1,-,TRBV6-5,CASSHSYNEQFF,TGTGCCAGCAGCCACAGCTACAATGAGCAGTTCTTC
TRBD1,TRBJ2-3,-,TRBV9,CASSAGTVSTDTQYF,TGTGCCAGCAGCGCCGGGACAGTTAGCACAGATACGCAGTATTTT
-,TRBJ1-1,few,TRBV18,CASSPPSNRERNTEAFF,TGTGCCAGCTCACCACCGAGTAACAGGGAGAGGAACACTGAAGCTTTCTTT
TRBD2,TRBJ2-5,-,TRBV6-5,CASSRTSGGQETQYF,TGTGCCAGCAGTCGGACTAGCGGGGGGCAAGAGACCCAGTACTTC
TRBD1,TRBJ1-1,-,TRBV7-9,CASSLEAGGTEAFF,TGTGCCAGCAGCTTAGAAGCAGGGGGCACTGAAGCTTTCTTT
-,TRBJ2-3,-,TRBV29-1,CSAPWGSLPLTDTQYF,TGCAGCGCCCCCTGGGGCTCTCTTCCTCTCACAGATACGCAGTATTTT
TRBD1,TRBJ1-2,-,TRBV6-5,CASTRTGVGGYGYTF,TGTGCCAGCACCCGGACAGGGGTGGGCGGCTATGGCTACACCTTC
TRBD1,TRBJ2-7,once,TRBV11-2,CASSLVAGTVSSYEQYF,TGTGCCAGCAGCTTAGTAGCTGGGACAGTGAGCTCCTACGAGCAGTACTTC
TRBD2,TRBJ2-1,-,TRBV4-1,CASSQVGLPNNEQFF,TGCGCCAGCAGCCAAGTGGGACTACCAAACAATGAGCAGTTCTTC
TRBD1,TRBJ1-1,once,TRBV7-2,CASSVGTGMNTEAFF,TGTGCCAGCAGCGTCGGGACAGGGATGAACACTGAAGCTTTCTTT
TRBD1,TRBJ1-2,few,TRBV27,CASSLSRTGVGYTF,TGTGCCAGCAGTTTATCCCGGACAGGGGTGGGCTACACCTTC
TRBD2,TRBJ2-7,once,TRBV5-4,CASSSRTSSYEQYF,TGTGCCAGCAGCTCACGGACTAGCTCCTACGAGCAGTACTTC
-,TRBJ1-2,-,TRBV5-4,CASSRGGYGYTF,TGTGCCAGCAGCCGAGGTGGGTATGGCTACACCTTC
TRBD2,TRBJ2-3,-,TRBV9,CASSLGLAGTDTQYF,TGTGCCAGCAGCCTCGGACTAGCGGGCACAGATACGCAGTATTTT
TRBD2,TRBJ2-3,-,TRBV5-1,CASSLVGLALSTDTQYF,TGCGCCAGCAGCTTGGTAGGACTAGCTTTGAGCACAGATACGCAGTATTTT
TRBD1,TRBJ2-5,-,TRBV11-1,CASSPGDRGLETQYF,TGTGCCAGCAGCCCGGGAGACAGGGGACTGGAGACCCAGTACTTC
TRBD2,TRBJ2-2,-,TRBV5-4,CASSLASGRDTGELFF,TGTGCCAGCAGCTTGGCTAGCGGGAGGGACACCGGGGAGCTGTTTTTT